The 30 T cell receptor beta chains reported below all come from one sample, sequenced in a study of T cell repertoires in cytomegalovirus infection. TCRdb re-called the reads with MiXCR, one entry per CDR3 protein. The table lists hundreds of thousands of distinct CDR3 sequences, more than 30% of them singletons. These receptors have no identified antigens. The specimen comprised cultured PBMCs, sampled from culture after CMV antigen stimulation. These receptors were taken from a human donor in good health (CMV status not recorded). Some clones in this sample may be carry-over from other donors' samples.

This clonotype was observed at least ten times. The chain links TRBV7-9 to TRBJ2-5, with TRBD1 matching over 7 bases. Per the germline V gene, CDR1 is SEHNR and CDR2 is FQNEAQ (reference sequence). V lost 5 bases to trimming and J lost 0 bases; unmatched junction nucleotides: 6. The CDR3 totals 15 residues. For the CDR3, the DNA is TGTGCCAGCAGCCTATACGGGACAGACCAAGAGACCCAGTACTTC. It translates to CASSLYGTDQETQYF.

The CDR3 reads CASSADRVGGELFF. The DNA for the CDR3 is TGTGCCAGCAGCGCGGACAGGGTTGGCGGGGAGCTGTTTTTT. This sequence joins TRBV6-6 and TRBJ2-2; the match to TRBD1 covers 8 bases. This CDR3 comprises 14 residues. CDR1 MNHNY and CDR2 SVGAGI come from the germline V gene (reference sequence). V trimming: 6 bases; J trimming: 7 bases; junction bases outside the gene matches: 7.

This clonotype has at least ten counts. The V and J genes are TRBV4-1 and TRBJ2-7, with TRBD2 matching 11 bases. This CDR3 region has 15 residues. The V gene's germline CDR1 is MGHRA and CDR2 YSYEKL. V lost 1 base to trimming and J lost 3 bases; unmatched junction nucleotides: 2. The CDR3 loop is CASSQGGTSGYEQYV. The CDR3 coding sequence is TGCGCCAGCAGCCAAGGGGGGACTAGCGGCTACGAGCAGTACGTC.

The rearrangement joins TRBV4-1 to TRBJ2-3, with 10 bases matching TRBD2. V dropped 0 bases and J dropped 3; count of bases not matched to a gene: 6. The CDR3 is 17 amino acids. CDR1 is MGHRA and CDR2 is YSYEKL in the germline V gene. This chain's CDR3 is CASSQEPAGGPTDTQYF. CDR3 nucleotide sequence: TGCGCCAGCAGCCAAGAACCAGCGGGAGGGCCAACAGATACGCAGTATTTT.

The rearrangement links TRBV4-2 to TRBJ2-1; D is perhaps TRBD2 (6 bases). This CDR3 is 13 amino acids long. Germline V gene data show CDR1 as LGHNA and CDR2 as YNFKEQ. Trimming cost V 0 bases and J 9 bases, with 9 bases left between them. The CDR3 DNA follows: TGTGCCAGCAGCCAAGAACCAGCGGGTGAGCAGTTCTTC. Its translation: CASSQEPAGEQFF.

The CDR3 nucleotides read TGTGCCAGCAGTTTTTCCCCCGGCAGTCAAGAGACCCAGTACTTC. It codes for CASSFSPGSQETQYF. J is TRBJ2-5 and V is TRBV12-3 or TRBV12-4; the D is unclear. With 3 bases removed from V and 2 bases from J, the gap between germline ends came to 13 bases. The CDR3 is made up of 15 amino acids.

This clonotype came up many times. The J gene is TRBJ1-1, the V gene TRBV7-3; D gene uncertain. This CDR3 region has 13 residues. With 1 base removed from V and 4 bases from J, the gap between germline ends came to 7 bases. Germline V CDR1 and CDR2: SGHTA, FQGTGA. This CDR3 is CASSLIFGTEAFF. CDR3 DNA sequence: TGTGCCAGCAGCTTAATTTTTGGCACTGAAGCTTTCTTT.

The J gene is TRBJ2-6, the V gene TRBV24-1; D remains ambiguous. Germline V gene sequence: CDR1 KGHDR, CDR2 SFDVKD. The CDR3 has 15 residues. V shed 3 bases and J shed 1 base, with 6 bases lying between them. In DNA, the CDR3 is TGTGCCACCAGTGATGCCATTTCTGGGGCCAACGTCCTGACTTTC. Protein sequence: CATSDAISGANVLTF.

This clonotype was recorded a few times. V usage is TRBV20-1 and J usage is TRBJ2-3; D ambiguous. V was shortened by 6 bases and J by 0 bases, with 13 bases between the two germline ends. CDR1 DFQATT and CDR2 SNEGSKA come from the germline V gene (reference sequence). This CDR3 is 14 amino acids long. CDR3 nucleotide sequence: TGCAGTGCCGCCCTCTGGGATAGCACAGATACGCAGTATTTT. Its translation is CSAALWDSTDTQYF.

The genes are TRBV6-5 and TRBJ1-2; D uncertain. Germline-derived CDR1 and CDR2 are MNHEY and SVGAGI. The CDR3 covers 15 residues. V was trimmed by 1 base and J by 4 bases, leaving 13 bases between them. This CDR3 reads CASSYFQESGYGYTF. The CDR3, as DNA: TGTGCCAGCAGTTACTTCCAGGAATCAGGCTATGGCTACACCTTC.

V is TRBV4-1 and J is TRBJ1-5; D gene uncertain. Trimming took 1 base from V and 6 from J, leaving 7 bases between them. Germline CDR1 MGHRA, CDR2 YSYEKL. CDR3 length: 13 amino acids. CDR3 residues: CASSQVKSQPQHF. The DNA of the CDR3 is TGCGCCAGCAGCCAAGTAAAGTCTCAGCCCCAGCATTTT.

The chain is built from TRBV6-5 and TRBJ1-2; D is possibly TRBD1 (5 bases). The CDR3 runs to 13 residues. With 4 bases removed from V and 1 base from J, the gap between germline ends came to 7 bases. Germline V gives CDR1 MNHEY, CDR2 SVGAGI. CDR3 residues: CASSLDNNYGYTF. The CDR3 bases are TGTGCCAGCAGTTTGGACAATAACTATGGCTACACCTTC.

V usage is TRBV6-7 and J usage is TRBJ2-5; no clear D gene. TRBV6-7 is an open reading frame whose function is uncertain. Trimming shortened V by 10 bases and J by 2 bases, and 14 bases separated the two germline ends. The CDR3 is 13 amino acids. This chain's CDR3 is CATGSSIQETQYF. The CDR3 DNA follows: TGTGCCACTGGCAGTTCCATTCAAGAGACCCAGTACTTC.

The rearrangement uses TRBV18 and TRBJ2-7, with a tentative D call TRBD1 (6 bases). The CDR3 is made up of 13 amino acids. CDR1 is KGHSH and CDR2 is LQKENI in the germline V gene. Trimming pared 4 bases from V and 6 bases from J, leaving 13 bases between. In DNA, the CDR3 is TGTGCCAGCTCACGCCCAGGGGACCCCGAGCAGTACTTC. It codes for CASSRPGDPEQYF.

This clonotype has at least ten counts. V and J are TRBV7-2 and TRBJ2-2; TRBD2 matches at 11 bases. CDR3 length: 18 residues. With V trimmed by 4 bases and J by 3 bases, 10 bases remained unmatched. Looked up from germline, CDR1 is SGHTA and CDR2 is FQGNSA. For the CDR3, the DNA is TGTGCCAGCAGCTGGGGACTAGCGGAAGCCACGGACACCGGGGAGCTGTTTTTT. The encoded protein is CASSWGLAEATDTGELFF.

The chain is built from TRBV7-6 and TRBJ1-1; weak D call: TRBD1 (5 bases). V was cut by 2 bases and J by 6 bases, with 13 bases left in between. There are 14 residues in the CDR3. The germline CDR1 and CDR2 sequences are SGHVS and FNYEAQ. This CDR3 reads CASSLFVVTAEAFF. The CDR3 DNA reads TGTGCCAGCAGCTTATTTGTGGTGACAGCTGAAGCTTTCTTT.

The table lists this clonotype with a few counts. The genes are TRBV7-7 and TRBJ2-1, with 7 bases fitting TRBD2. Trimming cost V 3 bases and J 5 bases; bases outside gene matches: 10. This CDR3 is built from 16 residues. Germline V gene data show CDR1 as SSHAT and CDR2 as FNYEAQ (reference sequence). The chain's CDR3 is CASSLNLAEADNEQFF. In DNA form, the CDR3 reads TGTGCCAGCAGCTTGAACCTAGCGGAGGCCGACAATGAGCAGTTCTTC. The full variable domain, with the rest looked up from reference TRBV7-7 and TRBJ2-1, is GAGVSQSPRYKVTKRGQDVTLRCDPISSHATLYWYQQALGQGPEFLTYFNYEAQPDKSGLPSDRFSAERPEGSISTLTIQRTEQRDSAMYRCASSLNLAEADNEQFFGPGTRLTVL.

This clonotype appeared a few times. The chain recombines TRBV10-3 with TRBJ2-5; tentatively, D is TRBD1 (5 bases). V was shortened by 4 bases and J by 5 bases, with 20 bases between the two germline ends. CDR1 and CDR2 from the germline V gene are ENHRY and SYGVKD. The CDR3 sequence is 16 residues long. In DNA form, the CDR3 reads TGTGCCATCAGTGGCATACAAGGGGCCGGTCGGGAGACCCAGTACTTC. Amino acid sequence: CAISGIQGAGRETQYF.

V and J are TRBV10-2 and TRBJ1-1; D unclear. Trimming removed 1 base from V and 0 bases from J, with 6 bases in between. The CDR3 loop spans 14 amino acids. Germline CDR1 WSHSY, CDR2 SAAADI. The CDR3 DNA sequence: TGCGCCAGCAGTGAGTGGGGTATGAACACTGAAGCTTTCTTT. It codes for CASSEWGMNTEAFF.

The sample holds a few counts of this clonotype. This chain joins TRBV25-1 and TRBJ1-2; D is possibly TRBD1 (6 bases). CDR1 and CDR2 from the germline V gene are MGHDK and SYGVNS. The CDR3 loop spans 14 amino acids. Trimming removed 4 bases at V and 4 bases at J, with 13 bases between. CDR3 coding DNA: TGTGCCAGCAGTGCCCATGGACAGCGCTATGGCTACACCTTC. The encoded protein is CASSAHGQRYGYTF.

This clonotype showed up just a few times. The chain is built from TRBV28 and TRBJ2-7; the D is unclear. The V and J ends lost 5 bases and 3 bases respectively, with 11 bases between them. This CDR3 has 13 amino acids. Germline V gives CDR1 MDHEN, CDR2 SYDVKM. CDR3 in amino acids: CASSQGPVYEQYF. CDR3 nucleotide sequence: TGTGCCAGCAGTCAAGGACCGGTCTACGAGCAGTACTTC.

The chain carries TRBV5-4 and TRBJ2-1; 8 bases are shared with TRBD2. CDR1 is SGHNT, CDR2 YYREEE, per germline (reference sequence). V lost 0 bases and J lost 7; bases outside the gene matches: 9. This CDR3 comprises 16 residues. Here the CDR3 reads CASSLEGGRRVNEQFF. In nucleotides, the CDR3 is TGTGCCAGCAGCTTGGAAGGCGGGAGGAGGGTAAATGAGCAGTTCTTC.

The V gene is TRBV12-3 or TRBV12-4, the J gene TRBJ2-2, with D maybe TRBD2 (5 bases). The CDR3 totals 17 residues. V lost 4 bases and J 1 base, leaving 16 bases between the germline ends. The CDR3 protein is CASSSVWEKRNTGELFF. In DNA form, the CDR3 reads TGTGCCAGCAGTTCCGTCTGGGAGAAGCGGAACACCGGGGAGCTGTTTTTT.

The rearrangement links TRBV30 to TRBJ2-5; TRBD2 aligns across 7 bases. CDR3 length equals 17 residues. CDR1 GTSNPN and CDR2 SVGIG come from the germline V gene (reference sequence). V lost 1 base, J lost 4 bases, and 15 bases stayed unmatched. In nucleotides, the CDR3 is TGTGCCTGGAGTGATGGTTTATCGGCGGGAGTAGGAGAGACCCAGTACTTC. Translated: CAWSDGLSAGVGETQYF.

The gene calls are TRBV12-3 or TRBV12-4 and TRBJ2-2; D is ambiguous. Trimming removed 6 bases at V and 4 bases at J, with 6 bases between. The length of the CDR3 is 12 residues. The CDR3 reads CASSVSTGELFF. In DNA form, the CDR3 reads TGTGCCAGCAGCGTGAGCACCGGGGAGCTGTTTTTT.

The V call is TRBV27, the J call TRBJ1-2; no clear D gene. This CDR3 is 13 amino acids long. The V and J ends lost 8 bases and 8 bases respectively, with 18 bases between them. The germline gives CDR1 MNHEY, CDR2 SMNVEV (reference sequence). The CDR3 loop reads CASAIKGSRGYTF. CDR3 DNA sequence: TGTGCCAGCGCTATCAAAGGGTCGCGAGGCTACACCTTC.

The rearrangement uses TRBV2 and TRBJ2-7; D unresolved. This CDR3 is built from 16 residues. V was cut by 2 bases and J by 2 bases, with 16 bases left in between. From germline, CDR1 is SNHLY and CDR2 FYNNEI. The DNA for the CDR3 is TGTGCCAGCAGTGAAAATGGGGTCCTCCGACCCTACGAGCAGTACTTC. Protein sequence: CASSENGVLRPYEQYF.

The rearrangement uses TRBV24-1 and TRBJ1-5; 8 bases map to TRBD1. V was pared by 5 bases and J by 6 bases, with 8 bases of the junction left unmatched. The CDR3 has 15 residues. Germline loops: CDR1 KGHDR, CDR2 SFDVKD. The CDR3 spells CATSAADREFQPQHF. DNA of the CDR3: TGTGCCACCAGTGCCGCGGACAGGGAGTTTCAGCCCCAGCATTTT.

V usage is TRBV27 and J usage is TRBJ2-3; D may be TRBD2 (6 bases). Germline CDR1 MNHEY, CDR2 SMNVEV (reference sequence). V gave up 3 bases and J gave up 3 bases, with 13 bases separating them. CDR3 size: 15 residues. CDR3 in DNA: TGTGCCAGCAGTTTTCAGCGGGTTTCAACAGATACGCAGTATTTT. Protein product: CASSFQRVSTDTQYF.

The chain is built from TRBV7-6 and TRBJ2-5, with D possibly TRBD1 on 6 matching bases. Germline CDR1 reads SGHVS; CDR2 reads FNYEAQ. V dropped 6 bases and J dropped 4 bases, with 15 bases sitting between them. The CDR3 is made up of 14 amino acids. In nucleotides, the CDR3 is TGTGCCAGCAGTCCACAGGGCTTGGGAGAGACCCAGTACTTC. As protein: CASSPQGLGETQYF.